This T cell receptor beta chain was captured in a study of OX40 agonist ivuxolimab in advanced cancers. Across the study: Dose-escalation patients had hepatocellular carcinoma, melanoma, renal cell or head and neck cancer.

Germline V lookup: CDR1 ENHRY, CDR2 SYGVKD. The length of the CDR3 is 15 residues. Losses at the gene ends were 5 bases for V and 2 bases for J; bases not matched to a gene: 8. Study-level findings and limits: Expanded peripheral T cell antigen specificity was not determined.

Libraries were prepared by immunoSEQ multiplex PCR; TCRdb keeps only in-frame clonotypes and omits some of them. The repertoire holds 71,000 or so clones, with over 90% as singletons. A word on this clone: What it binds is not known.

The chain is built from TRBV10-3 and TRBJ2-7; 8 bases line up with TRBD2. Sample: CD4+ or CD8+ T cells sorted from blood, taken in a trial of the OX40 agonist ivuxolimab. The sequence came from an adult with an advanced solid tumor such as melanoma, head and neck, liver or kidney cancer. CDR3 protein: CAISLSLAATYEQYF. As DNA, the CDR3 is TGTGCCATCAGTCTATCACTAGCGGCCACCTACGAGCAGTACTTC.